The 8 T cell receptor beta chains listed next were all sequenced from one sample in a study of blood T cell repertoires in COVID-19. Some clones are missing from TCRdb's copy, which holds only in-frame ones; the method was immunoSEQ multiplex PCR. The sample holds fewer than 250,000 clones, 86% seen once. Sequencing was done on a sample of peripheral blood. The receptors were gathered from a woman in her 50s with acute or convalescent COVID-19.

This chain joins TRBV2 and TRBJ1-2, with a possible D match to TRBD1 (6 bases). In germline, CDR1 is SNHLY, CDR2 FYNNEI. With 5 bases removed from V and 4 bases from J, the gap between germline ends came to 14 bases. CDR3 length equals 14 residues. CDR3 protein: CASSRQVELYGYTF. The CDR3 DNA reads TGTGCCAGCAGTAGACAGGTTGAACTCTATGGCTACACCTTC.

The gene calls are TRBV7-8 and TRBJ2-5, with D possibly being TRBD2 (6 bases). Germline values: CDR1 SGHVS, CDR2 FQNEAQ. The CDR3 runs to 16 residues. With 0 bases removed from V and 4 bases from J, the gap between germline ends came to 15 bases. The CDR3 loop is CASSLAEGARVETQYF. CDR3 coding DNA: TGTGCCAGCAGCTTAGCGGAGGGAGCTCGAGTAGAGACCCAGTACTTC.

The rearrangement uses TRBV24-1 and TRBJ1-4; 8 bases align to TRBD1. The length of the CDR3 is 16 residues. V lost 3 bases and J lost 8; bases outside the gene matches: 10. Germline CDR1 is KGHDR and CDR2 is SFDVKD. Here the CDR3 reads CATSDTQSRDREKLFF. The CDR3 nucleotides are TGTGCCACCAGTGATACACAGAGCCGGGACAGGGAAAAACTGTTTTTT.

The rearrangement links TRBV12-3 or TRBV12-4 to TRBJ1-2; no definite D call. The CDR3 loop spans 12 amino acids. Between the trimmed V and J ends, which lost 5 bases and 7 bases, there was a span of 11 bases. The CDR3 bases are TGTGCCAGCAGTGAACCAAACACTGGCTACACCTTC. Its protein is CASSEPNTGYTF.

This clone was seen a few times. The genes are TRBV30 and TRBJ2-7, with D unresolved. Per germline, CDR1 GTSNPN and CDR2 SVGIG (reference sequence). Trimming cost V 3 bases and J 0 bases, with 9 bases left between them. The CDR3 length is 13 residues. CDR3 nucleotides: TGTGCCTGGAGGGTCAGAAGCTCCTACGAGCAGTACTTC. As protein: CAWRVRSSYEQYF. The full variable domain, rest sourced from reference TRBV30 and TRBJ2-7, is SQTIHQWPATLVQPVGSPLSLECTVEGTSNPNLYWYRQAAGRGLQLLFYSVGIGQISSEVPQNLSASRPQDRQFILSSKKLLLSDSGFYLCAWRVRSSYEQYFGPGTRLTVT.

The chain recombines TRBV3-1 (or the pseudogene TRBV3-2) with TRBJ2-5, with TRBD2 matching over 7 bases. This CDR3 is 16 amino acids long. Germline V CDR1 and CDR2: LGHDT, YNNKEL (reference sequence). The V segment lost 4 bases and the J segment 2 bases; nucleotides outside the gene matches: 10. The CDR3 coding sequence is TGTGCCAGCAGCCCCGGGGTAGCGGGTCCTCAAGAGACCCAGTACTTC. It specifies CASSPGVAGPQETQYF.

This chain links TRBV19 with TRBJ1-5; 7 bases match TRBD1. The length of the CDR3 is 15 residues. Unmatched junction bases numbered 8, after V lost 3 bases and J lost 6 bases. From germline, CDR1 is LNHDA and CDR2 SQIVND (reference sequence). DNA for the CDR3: TGTGCCAGTAGTATTGAAAAAACAGGGGTTCAGCCCCAGCATTTT. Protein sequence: CASSIEKTGVQPQHF.

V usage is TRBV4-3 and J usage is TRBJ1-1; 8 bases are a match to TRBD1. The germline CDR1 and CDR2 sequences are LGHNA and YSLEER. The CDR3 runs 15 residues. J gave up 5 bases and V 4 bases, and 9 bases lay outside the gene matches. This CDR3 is CASSLWQGAGTEAFF. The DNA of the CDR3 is TGCGCCAGCAGCCTCTGGCAGGGGGCAGGTACTGAAGCTTTCTTT.